This TCR beta chain originates from a study of vaccination effects on CD4 cells after COVID-19. Whole-study results and caveats: Healthy vaccinees showed cross-reactivity with common cold coronaviruses in only 1 of 255 vaccine-induced clones.

Trimming pared 8 bases from V and 7 bases from J, leaving 8 bases between. CDR3 length: 11 residues. CDR1 MNHNY and CDR2 SVGAGI come from the germline V gene (reference sequence). The protocol was immunoSEQ multiplex PCR, while the TCRdb copy is restricted to in-frame clones and leaves out a portion. The data show 50,000 to 65,000 clones, more than 75% seen once. As regards this clone: The antigen is not known.

Pools of viral peptides were used by the ViraFEST assay to expand antigen-specific CD4+ T cells ahead of sequencing. Following an approximately ten-day culture, CD4+ T cells were purified. Recipients of the vaccine had no prior SARS-CoV-2 infection and negative nucleocapsid antibodies. Cultures of a few million PBMC per well contained roughly 9.4 IU/ml IL-2 plus 10 ug/ml peptides. The receptor was derived from a human donor who received a COVID-19 vaccine. The chain joins TRBV6-6 to TRBJ1-4; D unclear. The sequencing used CD4+ T cells from PBMCs cultured with HCoV-OC43 spike peptides, collected before COVID-19 vaccination. As to subset: HCoV-OC43 spike overlapping peptide pool stimulation. The CDR3 sequence: CASRNSEKLFF. The CDR3 DNA sequence: TGTGCCAGCCGCAATAGTGAAAAACTGTTTTTT.